The 12 T cell receptor beta chains listed next were all sequenced from one sample in a study of blood T cell repertoires in COVID-19. Sequenced by immunoSEQ multiplex PCR; TCRdb stores in-frame clones only, minus some. The sample includes around 430,000 clones, approximately 88% of them seen just once. The specimen was peripheral blood. Receptors originate from a woman between 45 and 65 years old with COVID-19, enrolled during active disease.

V and J are TRBV11-2 and TRBJ1-6; TRBD1 aligns across 7 bases. V dropped 6 bases and J dropped 7; count of bases not matched to a gene: 6. This CDR3 spans 14 amino acids. Germline V gene lookup returns CDR1 SGHAT and CDR2 FQNNGV. The CDR3 sequence: CASRTGFGNSPLHF. The CDR3 region has the DNA TGTGCCAGCAGGACAGGGTTTGGGAATTCACCCCTCCACTTT.

This clone turned up a few times. The chain joins TRBV9 to TRBJ1-1; D perhaps matches TRBD1 (6 bases). CDR3 length equals 17 residues. Trimming stripped 3 bases from V and 1 base from J, with 19 bases between. CDR1 and CDR2 (germline): SGDLS, YYNGEE. CDR3 sequence: CASSAFTRGRGNTEAFF. As DNA, the CDR3 is TGTGCCAGCAGCGCATTTACCAGGGGCAGGGGGAACACTGAAGCTTTCTTT.

A single count supports this clone. The chain has TRBV25-1 and TRBJ2-3, with 9 bases aligning to TRBD2. This CDR3 contains 17 residues. V was clipped by 3 bases and J by 1 base; unmatched bases: 8. Per germline, CDR1 MGHDK and CDR2 SYGVNS. The CDR3 loop reads CASSDIRGGARTDTQYF. The CDR3 bases are TGTGCCAGCAGTGATATCCGCGGGGGGGCCCGCACAGATACGCAGTATTTT. Variable domain in full (rest from reference TRBV25-1 and TRBJ2-3): EADIYQTPRYLVIGTGKKITLECSQTMGHDKMYWYQQDPGMELHLIHYSYGVNSTEKGDLSSESTVSRIRTEHFPLTLESARPSHTSQYLCASSDIRGGARTDTQYFGPGTRLTVL.

CDR3 DNA sequence: TGCGCCAGCAGCCTCCGACAGAGCAACTATGGCTACACCTTC. Translating gives CASSLRQSNYGYTF. This chain joins TRBV5-1 and TRBJ1-2; tentative D call: TRBD1 (5 bases). The length of the CDR3 is 14 residues. Trimming stripped 4 bases from V and 2 bases from J, with 12 bases between. CDR1 is SGHRS, CDR2 YFSETQ, per germline.

The chain has TRBV5-1 and TRBJ1-2; D may be TRBD1 (5 bases). In germline, CDR1 is SGHRS, CDR2 YFSETQ. The length of the CDR3 is 13 residues. V dropped 0 bases and J dropped 8 bases, with 11 bases sitting between them. CDR3: CASSLEPQVGYTF. The CDR3 region has the DNA TGCGCCAGCAGCTTGGAGCCACAGGTGGGCTACACCTTC.

The rearrangement joins TRBV10-3 to TRBJ1-1; no clear D. The germline CDR1 and CDR2 sequences are ENHRY and SYGVKD. V was clipped by 6 bases and J by 2 bases, with 19 bases between them. CDR3 length: 16 residues. The CDR3 DNA reads TGTGCCATCAGCGACACTCTTACAGATTTTAACACTGAAGCTTTCTTT. This gives the protein CAISDTLTDFNTEAFF.

This chain connects TRBV14 to TRBJ1-2; D is unclear. Trimming left V 1 base short and J 8 bases short, with 5 bases between. Germline V gene sequence: CDR1 SGHDN, CDR2 FVKESK. This CDR3 is built from 11 residues. The CDR3 is CASSQAGGYTF. The CDR3 DNA is TGTGCCAGCAGCCAAGCGGGGGGCTACACCTTC.

The rearrangement links TRBV27 to TRBJ2-7; D is unclear. Trimming took 5 bases from V and 7 from J, leaving 15 bases between them. Germline CDR1 is MNHEY and CDR2 is SMNVEV (reference sequence). The CDR3 spans 13 residues. CDR3: CASSPPSEAEQYF. CDR3 sequence (DNA): TGTGCCAGCAGTCCCCCGAGCGAGGCTGAGCAGTACTTC.

The chain has TRBV19 and TRBJ2-7; 9 bases match TRBD1. The CDR3 consists of 13 residues. The J segment lost 2 bases and the V segment lost 7 bases, leaving 3 bases of the junction unmatched. The germline V gene encodes CDR1 LNHDA and CDR2 SQIVND (reference sequence). CDR3 loop: CASKGTGTYEQYF. CDR3 DNA: TGTGCCAGTAAAGGGACAGGGACCTACGAGCAGTACTTC.

The chain recombines TRBV18 with TRBJ2-2, with D unclear. The CDR3 extends over 12 amino acids. Germline lookup yields CDR1 KGHSH and CDR2 LQKENI. V lost 4 bases to trimming and J lost 6 bases, with 6 bases between them. CDR3 sequence reads: CASSRSPGELFF. CDR3 coding DNA: TGTGCCAGCTCACGTAGTCCCGGGGAGCTGTTTTTT.

The table lists this clone with a count of one. This chain uses TRBV21-1 with TRBJ1-2; the table's D gene call, TRBD1, was not cross checked with the DNA. TRBV21-1 corresponds to a pseudogene. The CDR3 spans 14 residues. The CDR3 sequence is CASSRKQGSYGYTF. CDR3 nucleotide sequence: TGTGCCAGCAGCAGAAAACAGGGGAGCTATGGCTACACCTTC.

This sequence joins TRBV20-1 and TRBJ1-6, with 10 bases matching TRBD1. CDR3 size: 15 residues. J lost 8 bases, V lost 3 bases, and 7 bases had no gene match. The germline gives CDR1 DFQATT, CDR2 SNEGSKA (reference sequence). The CDR3: CSASNGDRGDSPLHF. The CDR3 DNA follows: TGCAGTGCTAGTAACGGGGACAGGGGAGATTCACCCCTCCACTTT.